The clone carrying this T cell receptor (beta chain) was counted only a few times. The germline CDR1 and CDR2 sequences are SGHRS and YFSETQ. CDR3 length: 14 residues. V lost 6 bases, J lost 2 bases, and 9 bases lay in between. These data originate in a study of T cells after yellow fever vaccination. TCRdb called the 5' RACE reads again in MiXCR, with one record for every CDR3 protein. Of approximately 330,000 distinct CDR3 sequences listed, about 4% are singletons. The specimen comprised PBMCs, sampled 5 days after the yellow fever booster vaccination. The J gene is TRBJ2-6, the V gene TRBV5-1; tentative D call: TRBD1 (6 bases). This clonotype was sampled from a man in his late teens or twenties who received the YFV17D yellow fever vaccine. CDR3 region: CASTQGTGANVLTF. CDR3 coding DNA: TGCGCCAGCACGCAGGGGACTGGGGCCAACGTCCTGACTTTC.